Each of the 23 T cell receptor beta chains below was sequenced from the same sample in a study of identical twins. TCRdb independently ran MiXCR on the 5' RACE reads; one entry per CDR3 protein. Of 400,000 to 550,000 distinct CDR3 sequences listed, less than 25% were seen once; the top ten hold 2.9%. The same sample was also used in a study of T cells expressing NK-cell markers.

Sequencing was performed on CD4+ T cells sorted from blood. The receptors here all came from a woman aged 18-35 years in good health.

The genes are TRBV5-1 and TRBJ2-7; TRBD2 matches 7 bases. There are 16 residues in the CDR3. The germline V gene encodes CDR1 SGHRS and CDR2 YFSETQ. Losses at the gene ends were 0 bases for V and 5 bases for J; bases not matched to a gene: 11. The CDR3 region is CASSLESGGKRDEQYF. CDR3 sequence (DNA): TGCGCCAGCAGCTTGGAGTCGGGGGGTAAAAGGGACGAGCAGTACTTC.

This clonotype has a handful of counts. The rearrangement links TRBV2 to TRBJ2-1; 9 bases are a match to TRBD2. Germline V lookup: CDR1 SNHLY, CDR2 FYNNEI. V trimming: 5 bases; J trimming: 7 bases; junction bases outside the gene matches: 3. CDR3 length equals 13 residues. DNA of the CDR3: TGTGCCAGCAGTTCGCTAGCGGGAAATGAGCAGTTCTTC. The encoded protein is CASSSLAGNEQFF.

This sequence joins TRBV18 and TRBJ2-2, with D unclear. The germline V gene has CDR1 KGHSH and CDR2 LQKENI. The CDR3 runs to 15 residues. V lost 2 bases to trimming and J lost 6 bases, with 13 bases between them. Here the CDR3 reads CASSPDSASPGELFF. The CDR3 DNA is TGTGCCAGCTCACCAGACTCTGCATCACCCGGGGAGCTGTTTTTT.

The J gene is TRBJ1-2, the V gene TRBV2; D remains ambiguous. This CDR3 comprises 14 residues. Trimming left V 6 bases short and J 4 bases short, with 15 bases between. Germline V gene lookup returns CDR1 SNHLY and CDR2 FYNNEI. The CDR3 spells CASRALTGIYGYTF. DNA for the CDR3: TGTGCCAGCAGAGCCCTCACCGGGATCTATGGCTACACCTTC.

V usage is TRBV3-1 and J usage is TRBJ2-1; no reliable D call. CDR3 length: 15 amino acids. V lost 0 bases, J lost 4 bases, and 10 bases lay in between. Germline V CDR1 and CDR2: LGHDT, YNNKEL (reference sequence). CDR3 protein: CASSQEAAEYNEQFF. The CDR3 DNA reads TGTGCCAGCAGCCAAGAGGCGGCCGAATACAATGAGCAGTTCTTC.

This sequence joins TRBV20-1 and TRBJ1-6; 8 bases align to TRBD1. V dropped 6 bases and J dropped 8; count of bases not matched to a gene: 12. Germline V gene sequence: CDR1 DFQATT, CDR2 SNEGSKA (reference sequence). CDR3 length: 15 amino acids. This chain's CDR3 is CSASNRGKGDSPLHF. As DNA, the CDR3 is TGCAGTGCCTCTAACAGGGGGAAGGGGGATTCACCCCTCCACTTT.

This clonotype was observed a few times. The chain uses TRBV7-8 and TRBJ2-7; 12 nucleotides agree with TRBD2. The CDR3 loop spans 15 amino acids. V trimming: 5 bases; J trimming: 3 bases; junction bases outside the gene matches: 5. The V gene's germline CDR1 is SGHVS and CDR2 FQNEAQ. CDR3 in DNA: TGTGCCAGCAGCCCCCCGGGACTAGCGGGCTACGAGCAGTACTTC. It encodes CASSPPGLAGYEQYF.

The table lists this clonotype with a few counts. CDR3 sequence: CSAREGTGSNEAFF. The CDR3 DNA follows: TGCAGTGCTAGAGAGGGGACAGGCTCAAATGAAGCTTTCTTT. The gene calls are TRBV20-1 and TRBJ1-1, with TRBD1 identical over 8 bases. CDR3 size: 14 residues. V was clipped by 0 bases and J by 7 bases; unmatched bases: 7. CDR1 and CDR2 from the germline V gene are DFQATT and SNEGSKA (reference sequence).

The V gene is TRBV5-6, the J gene TRBJ2-3; D ambiguous. CDR1 and CDR2 from the germline V gene are SGHDT and YYEEEE. This CDR3 comprises 15 residues. V was cut by 2 bases and J by 1 base, with 11 bases left in between. The CDR3 nucleotides are TGTGCCAGCAGCTTACTACGTGCGGGCACAGATACGCAGTATTTT. Translated, it gives CASSLLRAGTDTQYF.

The DNA for the CDR3 is TGCAGTGCTAGAGGGGGTCCCGTAGAGACCCAGTACTTC. This gives the protein CSARGGPVETQYF. This rearrangement joins TRBV20-1 to TRBJ2-5, with D unresolved. The CDR3 is made up of 13 amino acids. In germline, CDR1 is DFQATT, CDR2 SNEGSKA (reference sequence). V was clipped by 1 base and J by 4 bases, with 10 bases between them.

This chain links TRBV6-2 or TRBV6-3 with TRBJ2-5, with D possibly matching TRBD2 (6 bases). V lost 5 bases and J lost 4, with 11 bases in between. The CDR3 length is 13 residues. Germline CDR1 reads MNHEY; CDR2 reads SVGEGT. Here the CDR3 reads CASSHGGRETQYF. As DNA, the CDR3 is TGTGCCAGCAGTCACGGGGGTCGAGAGACCCAGTACTTC.

The rearrangement uses TRBV29-1 and TRBJ1-3, with a weak D call TRBD1 (5 bases). V lost 7 bases and J lost 4, with 8 bases in between. Germline V lookup: CDR1 SQVTM, CDR2 ANQGSEA. CDR3 size: 11 residues. In DNA, the CDR3 is TGCAGCGGAGGGGAAGGAAACACCATATATTTT. As protein: CSGGEGNTIYF.

This clonotype was found a few times. The chain recombines TRBV6-5 with TRBJ2-1, with a tentative D call TRBD1 (6 bases). The CDR3 length is 15 residues. V lost 2 bases to trimming and J lost 2 bases, with 10 bases between them. CDR1 and CDR2 (germline): MNHEY, SVGAGI. In nucleotides, the CDR3 is TGTGCCAGCAGTTACAGCAGGGGCCCCTACAATGAGCAGTTCTTC. Its translation is CASSYSRGPYNEQFF.

The V and J genes are TRBV11-3 and TRBJ1-1; D remains unclear. CDR1 and CDR2 from the germline V gene are SGHNT and YENEEA. Trimming took off 1 base at V and 6 bases at J, with 9 bases between the two ends. CDR3 length equals 13 residues. CDR3 in amino acids: CASSLGVASEAFF. The CDR3 DNA reads TGTGCCAGCAGCTTAGGGGTGGCCTCTGAAGCTTTCTTT.

In this sample, this clonotype turned up a few times. This chain links TRBV20-1 with TRBJ2-1; D is perhaps TRBD1 (6 bases). The CDR3 is made up of 15 amino acids. Trimming took 3 bases from V and 4 from J, leaving 16 bases between them. Germline V lookup: CDR1 DFQATT, CDR2 SNEGSKA (reference sequence). CDR3 protein: CSASFVIRGYNEQFF. The CDR3 DNA is TGCAGTGCTAGTTTCGTCATCAGGGGATACAATGAGCAGTTCTTC.

This clonotype was found a few times. The chain employs TRBV11-3 and TRBJ1-6; the D gene is possibly TRBD1 (6 bases). Germline loops: CDR1 SGHNT, CDR2 YENEEA. V lost 6 bases, J lost 13 bases, and 16 bases lay in between. This CDR3 has 13 residues. The CDR3 DNA reads TGTGCCAGCAGACCGGACAGCGGAGTTCCCCTCCACTTT. Protein product: CASRPDSGVPLHF.

This chain connects TRBV12-3 or TRBV12-4 to TRBJ1-1; D perhaps matches TRBD1 (5 bases). This CDR3 spans 14 amino acids. The V gene lost 3 bases and the J gene lost 4 bases, with 12 bases spanning the gap. The CDR3 sequence is CASSFPGEGTEAFF. The CDR3 DNA follows: TGTGCCAGCAGTTTCCCGGGGGAGGGCACTGAAGCTTTCTTT.

The gene calls are TRBV27 and TRBJ2-2, with TRBD2 as a possible D gene (5 bases). V was trimmed by 5 bases and J by 4 bases, leaving 14 bases between them. The V gene's germline CDR1 is MNHEY and CDR2 SMNVEV (reference sequence). The CDR3 runs 15 residues. The CDR3 loop is CASSPRVGSTGELFF. Written as DNA, the CDR3 is TGTGCCAGCAGTCCCCGGGTGGGGAGCACCGGGGAGCTGTTTTTT.

This clonotype was picked up a small number of times. The chain carries TRBV29-1 and TRBJ1-1; no reliable D call. The ends were cut back, 4 bases at V and 7 bases at J, with 10 bases in the middle. CDR1 and CDR2 (germline): SQVTM, ANQGSEA. The CDR3 extends over 11 amino acids. The CDR3 DNA is TGCAGCGTTGTCCCCCTTGGTGAAGCTTTCTTT. This encodes CSVVPLGEAFF. Drawing the rest from reference TRBV29-1 and TRBJ1-1, the complete variable domain is SAVISQKPSRDICQRGTSLTIQCQVDSQVTMMFWYRQQPGQSLTLIATANQGSEATYESGFVIDKFPISRPNLTFSTLTVSNMSPEDSSIYLCSVVPLGEAFFGQGTRLTVV.

The gene calls are TRBV19 and TRBJ2-1; 16 nucleotides line up with TRBD2. The V and J ends lost 2 bases and 8 bases, in that order; junction bases with no gene match: 12. This CDR3 is built from 19 residues. The germline V gene encodes CDR1 LNHDA and CDR2 SQIVND (reference sequence). The CDR3 DNA is TGTGCCAGTAGTATAAGGACGGTGGGACTAGCGGGAGGGCCCGATGAGCAGTTCTTC. This encodes CASSIRTVGLAGGPDEQFF.

The chain carries TRBV7-9 and TRBJ2-1, with D maybe TRBD1 (6 bases). Germline V gene sequence: CDR1 SEHNR, CDR2 FQNEAQ (reference sequence). The ends were cut back, 3 bases at V and 8 bases at J, with 8 bases in the middle. The CDR3 spans 12 residues. The CDR3 reads CASSFRGHEQFF. The CDR3 bases are TGTGCCAGCAGCTTCAGGGGCCATGAGCAGTTCTTC.

The chain joins TRBV4-3 to TRBJ1-2; TRBD1 matches at 7 bases. Germline assignment: CDR1 LGHNA and CDR2 YSLEER. Unmatched junction bases numbered 8, after V lost 2 bases and J lost 8 bases. CDR3 length: 14 residues. DNA of the CDR3: TGCGCCAGCAGCCAACCTTGGACAGGAGGCGGCTACACCTTC. This encodes CASSQPWTGGGYTF.

This clonotype was counted between two and nine times. The CDR3: CASGLVPGLAGYNEQFF. The CDR3 bases are TGTGCTAGTGGTTTGGTACCCGGTCTAGCGGGGTACAATGAGCAGTTCTTC. The chain links TRBV12-5 to TRBJ2-1; 9 bases agree with TRBD2. The CDR3 runs 17 residues. V was clipped by 0 bases and J by 4 bases; unmatched bases: 7. Germline V lookup: CDR1 LGHNT, CDR2 FRNRAP.